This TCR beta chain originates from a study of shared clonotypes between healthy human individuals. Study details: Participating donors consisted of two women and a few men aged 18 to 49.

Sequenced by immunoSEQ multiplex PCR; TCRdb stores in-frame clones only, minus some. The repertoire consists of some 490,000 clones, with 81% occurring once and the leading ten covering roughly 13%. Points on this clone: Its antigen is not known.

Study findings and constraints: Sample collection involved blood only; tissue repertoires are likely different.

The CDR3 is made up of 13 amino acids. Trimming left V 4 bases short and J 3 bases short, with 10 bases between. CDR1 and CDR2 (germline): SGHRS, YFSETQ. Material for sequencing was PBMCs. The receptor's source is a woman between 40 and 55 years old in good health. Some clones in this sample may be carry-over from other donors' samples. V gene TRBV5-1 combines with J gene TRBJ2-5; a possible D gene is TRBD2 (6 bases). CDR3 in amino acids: CASSAGLEETQYF. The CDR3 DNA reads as TGCGCCAGCAGCGCGGGACTCGAAGAGACCCAGTACTTC.